The clone carrying this TCR beta chain was recorded at least ten times. The record originates from a study of T-cell reconstitution after alpha-beta-depleted transplantation in children. The CDR3 spans 15 residues. V lost 7 bases and J lost 5; bases outside the gene matches: 8. Unique molecular identifiers featured in how the TCRbeta library was prepared. From the PCR reads, TCRdb called clonotypes with MiXCR, one entry per CDR3 protein. Of roughly 220,000 distinct CDR3 sequences listed, 9.7% are singletons. Source: PBMCs from the stem cell graft donor, taken from the stem cell graft. The chain has TRBV12-3 or TRBV12-4 and TRBJ1-5, with 10 bases lining up with TRBD1. The clonotype originates from a human donor who donated a stem cell graft to a child with SCID. The DNA of the CDR3 is TGTGCCAGCACTAAGACAGGGGGCGCCGATCAGCCCCAGCATTTT. It specifies CASTKTGGADQPQHF.